Sequencing of this T cell receptor beta chain was carried out in a study of CD8+CD57+ T cells in acquired aplastic anemia. For this clonotype: No antigen is known for it.

Genomic DNA constituted the template upon which TCR beta VDJ and CDR3 profiling was performed. Each CDR3 protein gets one entry after TCRdb re-called the reads with MiXCR. The table records 150,000 to 200,000 distinct CDR3 sequences, around 48% of them present only once. Sequencing was done on patients that had shown CD8+CD57+ cell expansion by flow cytometry. A severe acquired aplastic anemia diagnosis applied to all patients. Study observations and caveats: Over 25 shared CD8+ CDR3s appeared highly expressed within patients' immunodominant clones.

This sequence originates from a human donor with aplastic anemia. Material: sorted CD4+, CD8+, or CD8+CD57+ T cells (not recorded which) from PBMCs.

The CDR3 coding sequence is TGTGCCAGCCAGGGCAAGGGCTACACCTTC. It translates to CASQGKGYTF. V and J are TRBV18 and TRBJ1-2, with D possibly matching TRBD1 (5 bases). CDR1 is KGHSH and CDR2 is LQKENI in the germline V gene. V was trimmed by 8 bases and J by 8 bases, leaving 9 bases between them. The CDR3 covers 10 residues. The whole variable domain, filled in from reference TRBV18 and TRBJ1-2, reads NAGVMQNPRHLVRRRGQEARLRCSPMKGHSHVYWYRQLPEEGLKFMVYLQKENIIDESGMPKERFSAEFPKEGPSILRIQQVVRGDSAAYFCASQGKGYTFGSGTRLTVV.